The 2 T cell receptor beta chains presented below share a single source sample, sequenced in a study of CD8 T cells in Susac syndrome. Random-hexamer reverse transcription was applied to roughly 0.5 to 1 ug RNA. TCRdb processed the immunoSEQ multiplex PCR reads anew with MiXCR; each CDR3 protein has one entry. The sample includes 200,000 to 300,000 distinct CDR3 sequences, 90% to 96% of them seen just once. The sample comprised CD4+ T cells from PBMCs. Receptors were obtained from a human donor with Susac syndrome.

J is TRBJ2-5 and V is TRBV19, with 11 positions matching TRBD2. The CDR3 has 16 residues. Germline CDR1 is LNHDA and CDR2 is SQIVND (reference sequence). V was pared by 6 bases and J by 4 bases, with 10 bases of the junction left unmatched. CDR3 bases: TGTGCCAGTAGGATCACTAGCGGGAGATTTGGAGAGACCCAGTACTTC. Its protein product is CASRITSGRFGETQYF.

The rearrangement joins TRBV7-2 to TRBJ1-2; tentative D call: TRBD1 (5 bases). CDR1 is SGHTA and CDR2 is FQGNSA in the germline V gene. The CDR3 runs to 14 residues. V lost 3 bases to trimming and J lost 2 bases, with 10 bases between them. The CDR3 coding sequence is TGTGCCAGCAGCTTTGTCTCAGGGAACTATGGCTACACCTTC. It yields the protein CASSFVSGNYGYTF.